Listed below are T cell receptor beta chains from one sample, sequenced in a study of T cell responses to AZD1222 COVID-19 vaccine. Data came from immunoSEQ multiplex PCR; TCRdb stores just in-frame clones and leaves some out. The sample contains around 29,000 clones, nearly 95% of which appear only once. This specimen consisted of peripheral blood, obtained on day 0 of AZD1222 vaccination. The receptors were gathered from an adult in good health. Both conserved end residues are part of each CDR3. Each record gives: V gene, clone size, D gene, J gene, CDR3 protein, CDR3 DNA. D genes are given only for firm matches. Clone size is stated in some rows and not others, as once, few, many or a class when expanded.

>TRBV2|.|TRBD2|TRBJ2-1
CASSTTSGRGNEQFF
TGTGCCAGCAGTACGACTAGCGGGAGAGGGAATGAGCAGTTCTTC
>TRBV20-1|.|.|TRBJ2-1
CSARRNEQFF
TGCAGTGCTAGGCGAAATGAGCAGTTCTTC
>TRBV19|.|TRBD1|TRBJ1-3
CASSPQGFGTGNTIYF
TGTGCCAGTAGTCCACAGGGGTTTGGCACTGGAAACACCATATATTTT
>TRBV11-3|.|.|TRBJ1-1
CASSLGFGRDTEAFF
TGTGCCAGCAGCTTAGGGTTCGGTAGGGACACTGAAGCTTTCTTT
>TRBV5-4|.|.|TRBJ1-4
CASSLGRTNEKLFF
TGTGCCAGCAGCTTGGGGAGGACTAATGAAAAACTGTTTTTT
>TRBV2|.|TRBD1|TRBJ2-3
CASSESLFTGAPSTDTQYF
TGTGCCAGCAGTGAATCCCTATTTACAGGGGCCCCGAGCACAGATACGCAGTATTTT
>TRBV5-6|.|TRBD1|TRBJ1-2
CASSFGDRGGVGYTF
TGTGCCAGCAGCTTCGGGGACAGGGGCGGTGTTGGCTACACCTTC
>TRBV3-1/TRBV3-2|.|.|TRBJ1-2
CASKPGLTYDYTF
TGTGCCAGCAAACCGGGACTGACATACGACTACACCTTC
>TRBV10-1|once|.|TRBJ1-1
CASRRASNTEAFF
TGCGCCAGCAGAAGGGCTTCGAACACTGAAGCTTTCTTT
>TRBV20-1|.|.|TRBJ2-1
CSDRDYNEQFF
TGCAGTGACAGGGACTACAATGAGCAGTTCTTC
>TRBV18|.|TRBD1|TRBJ1-1
CASSPDRGRTEAFF
TGTGCCAGCTCACCTGACAGGGGGCGGACTGAAGCTTTCTTT
>TRBV19|.|TRBD2|TRBJ2-3
CASSEAQISGETDTQYF
TGTGCCAGTAGTGAAGCTCAAATTAGCGGGGAAACTGATACGCAGTATTTT
>TRBV7-2|.|.|TRBJ1-3
CASSLGDSSGNTIYF
TGTGCCAGCAGCTTAGGCGACAGCTCTGGAAACACCATATATTTT
>TRBV13|.|.|TRBJ1-1
CASSLETGGTEAFF
TGTGCCAGCAGCTTAGAAACAGGCGGAACTGAAGCTTTCTTT
>TRBV28|.|.|TRBJ1-4
CASSPSWGEKLFF
TGTGCCAGCAGTCCCTCATGGGGTGAAAAACTGTTTTTT
>TRBV11-2|.|.|TRBJ2-2
CASSLMGTGELFF
TGTGCCAGCAGCTTAATGGGGACCGGGGAGCTGTTTTTT
>TRBV6-1|.|.|TRBJ2-7
CASSEQGRAYEQYF
TGTGCCAGCAGTGAACAGGGTCGGGCCTACGAGCAGTACTTC
>TRBV12-5|.|.|TRBJ2-1
CASGMGEDEQFF
TGTGCTAGTGGAATGGGGGAAGATGAGCAGTTCTTC
>TRBV27|.|TRBD1|TRBJ1-1
CASSSGQVRWAEAFF
TGTGCCAGCAGCTCGGGACAGGTGCGATGGGCTGAAGCTTTCTTT
>TRBV7-9|.|.|TRBJ1-1
CATLGRTNTEAFF
TGTGCCACCCTTGGACGGACGAACACTGAAGCTTTCTTT
>TRBV5-6|.|.|TRBJ2-7
CASSLGQYYEQYF
TGTGCCAGCAGCTTGGGTCAGTACTACGAGCAGTACTTC
>TRBV27|.|TRBD1|TRBJ2-4
CASSLDRGRNIQYF
TGTGCCAGCAGTCTGGACAGGGGTAGAAACATTCAGTACTTC
>TRBV5-1|.|.|TRBJ1-2
CASSLEPGGYGYTF
TGCGCCAGCAGCTTGGAGCCAGGAGGATATGGCTACACCTTC
>TRBV28|.|.|TRBJ2-7
CASSSGSLGEQYF
TGTGCCAGCAGTTCCGGGTCCCTGGGAGAGCAGTACTTC
>TRBV30|.|.|TRBJ1-5
CAWSDDGAKFLRQPQHF
TGTGCCTGGAGTGACGACGGGGCAAAGTTTCTCCGTCAGCCCCAGCATTTT
>TRBV13|.|.|TRBJ1-2
CASSLTGNYGYTF
TGTGCCAGCAGCTTAACAGGGAACTATGGCTACACCTTC
>TRBV9|.|.|TRBJ1-1
CASSVFGGSPTEAFF
TGTGCCAGCAGCGTATTCGGGGGCTCCCCCACTGAAGCTTTCTTT
>TRBV29-1|.|TRBD1|TRBJ2-1
CSVGSQGGTNEQFF
TGCAGCGTTGGGTCACAGGGGGGAACCAATGAGCAGTTCTTC
>TRBV7-2|.|TRBD1|TRBJ2-7
CASSSGTGNYEQYF
TGTGCCAGCAGCTCCGGGACAGGCAATTACGAGCAGTACTTC
>TRBV7-9|few|.|TRBJ2-2
CASSHDSTGELFF
TGTGCCAGCAGTCATGACTCAACCGGGGAGCTGTTTTTT
>TRBV2|.|TRBD2|TRBJ2-1
CASSEDSGSNEQFF
TGTGCCAGCAGTGAGGATAGCGGGAGCAATGAGCAGTTCTTC
>TRBV7-2|.|.|TRBJ1-2
CASSLGETNIYGYTF
TGTGCCAGCAGCTTAGGCGAGACAAATATCTATGGCTACACCTTC